This T cell receptor (beta chain) was found in a study of T-cell reconstitution after alpha-beta-depleted transplantation in children. Regarding the study as a whole: T-cell numbers and diversity one year post-transplant derived largely from freshly generated T cells. Where some patients showed high TCRbeta diversity at day 60, it came from recipient T cells and thymic progenitors that had survived. Roughly two months post-transplant, alpha-beta T cells reportedly originated from several hundred graft clones that had expanded.

This clonotype occurred many times. As yet, its antigen is unknown. Trimming removed 5 bases from V and 1 base from J, with 17 bases in between. The CDR3 has 16 amino acids. Per the germline V gene, CDR1 is MGHRA and CDR2 is YSYEKL. It was with unique molecular identifiers that the TCRbeta library was prepared. Using its own MiXCR run on the PCR reads, TCRdb lists one record per CDR3 protein. The sample consists of around 240,000 distinct CDR3 sequences, 7.5% to 9.5% of them appearing once. The chain joins TRBV4-1 to TRBJ2-5, with D perhaps matching TRBD2 (6 bases). The receptor was isolated from a male patient aged 10-17 years who had a stem cell transplant for acute lymphoblastic leukemia, so the T cells may come from the graft donor. The material was PBMCs, mostly from graft donor cells, obtained 180 days after TCRalphabeta/CD19-depleted stem cell transplant. CDR3 in amino acids: CASSRERAIFQETQYF. In DNA, the CDR3 is TGCGCCAGCAGCAGGGAGCGGGCCATCTTCCAAGAGACCCAGTACTTC.